This is a list of T cell receptor beta chains from one sample in a study of T-cell reconstitution after alpha-beta-depleted transplantation in children. TCRdb reanalysed the PCR reads using MiXCR and keeps one entry per CDR3 protein. The table has about 980,000 distinct CDR3 sequences, 25% to 35% seen once. The source material was PBMCs, mostly from graft donor cells, sampled 360 days after TCRalphabeta/CD19-depleted stem cell transplant. These receptors were obtained from a boy less than two years old who had a stem cell transplant for SCID, so the T cells may come from the graft donor. CDR3s include the opening cysteine and the closing phenylalanine or tryptophan. The D gene is left open where the match is weak. Clone sizes are given selectively: once, few, many, or a class where the clone is expanded.

>NA|few|TRBJ2-7|TRBV28
TGTGCCAGCAGTTTTTATGGACATCTAGACACCTACGAGCAGTACTTC
CASSFYGHLDTYEQYF
>NA|NA|TRBJ2-2|TRBV5-6
TGTGCCAGCAGCTTGAATATGGGGGCCAACACCGGGGAGCTGTTTTTT
CASSLNMGANTGELFF
>NA|NA|TRBJ2-1|TRBV29-1
TGCAGCCTCGGGGGACTGAGCTCCTACAATGAGCAGTTCTTC
CSLGGLSSYNEQFF
>TRBD2|NA|TRBJ2-1|TRBV3-1
TGTGCCAGCAGCCCGGGGACTAGCCACAATGAGCAGTTCTTC
CASSPGTSHNEQFF
>TRBD2|few|TRBJ2-7|TRBV5-1
TGCGCCAGCAGCTTGGTCCGGGGGGGCCAGAACGAGCAGTACTTC
CASSLVRGGQNEQYF
>TRBD1|NA|TRBJ2-3|TRBV7-2
TGTGCCAGCAGCTTAGGGGGACAGGGGCCCGCAACAGATACGCAGTATTTT
CASSLGGQGPATDTQYF
>NA|few|TRBJ2-5|TRBV12-3/TRBV12-4
TGTGCCAGCAGTTCCCTGACTGCGCCACCAGAGACCCAGTACTTC
CASSSLTAPPETQYF
>NA|many|TRBJ2-7|TRBV12-3/TRBV12-4
TGTGCCAGCAGTTTCCCGGGTCCTACCTACGAGCAGTACTTC
CASSFPGPTYEQYF
>NA|few|TRBJ1-1|TRBV29-1
TGCAGCGCCCTAAGGACGGTGAACACTGAAGCTTTCTTT
CSALRTVNTEAFF
>TRBD1|NA|TRBJ2-7|TRBV12-3/TRBV12-4
TGTGCCAGCAGTTTAAGACAGGGGTTCGAAGAGCAGTACTTC
CASSLRQGFEEQYF
>TRBD1|NA|TRBJ2-7|TRBV12-3/TRBV12-4
TGTGCCAGCTCTTTGGGACAGCACTACGAGCAGTACTTC
CASSLGQHYEQYF
>TRBD1|many|TRBJ2-5|TRBV12-3/TRBV12-4
TGTGCCAGCAGTTTGTGGACAGGGCTGGAGACCCAGTACTTC
CASSLWTGLETQYF
>TRBD1|NA|TRBJ2-2|TRBV7-8
TGTGCCAGCAGCTCCGGGACAGGCGGCCATTCGAACACCGGGGAGCTGTTTTTT
CASSSGTGGHSNTGELFF
>TRBD1|NA|TRBJ2-2|TRBV15
TGTGCCACCAGCGGGGGAGACAGGGACCCGAACACCGGGGAGCTGTTTTTT
CATSGGDRDPNTGELFF
>TRBD1|NA|TRBJ1-3|TRBV4-3
TGCGCCAGCAGCCAGGGGACAGGCCAGACTGGAAACACCATATATTTT
CASSQGTGQTGNTIYF
>NA|few|TRBJ2-3|TRBV9
TGTGCCAGCAGCGTAGCCTTCGGTGGCGGCACAGATACGCAGTATTTT
CASSVAFGGGTDTQYF
>NA|few|TRBJ2-7|TRBV6-6
TGTGCCAGCAGGGTGGGAAGCTCCTACGAGCAGTACTTC
CASRVGSSYEQYF
>TRBD1|few|TRBJ1-2|TRBV20-1
TGCAGTGCAGAAGACAGGGGCCGAAACTATGGCTACACCTTC
CSAEDRGRNYGYTF
>NA|NA|TRBJ2-7|TRBV6-6
TGTGCCAGCGGGCGGGATCCCTACGAGCAGTACTTC
CASGRDPYEQYF
>NA|NA|TRBJ1-5|TRBV6-6
TGTGCCAGCAGTTACCCCCGGGTGGAGCCCCAGCATTTT
CASSYPRVEPQHF
>NA|NA|TRBJ2-2|TRBV20-1
TGCAGTGCCGCGAGAGCCGGGCGGGACGGGGAGCTGTTTTTT
CSAARAGRDGELFF
>NA|NA|TRBJ1-6|TRBV3-1
TGTGCCAGCAGCCAAGGTAACCCGGGAACGGGTTCACCCCTCCACTTT
CASSQGNPGTGSPLHF
>TRBD2|few|TRBJ2-2|TRBV20-1
TGCAGTGCTAGACGCGGGGGGGCCTCGGCCGGGGAGCTGTTTTTT
CSARRGGASAGELFF
>NA|NA|TRBJ2-7|TRBV7-8
TGTGCCAGCAGCGCGCCTGACACCGCCTACGAGCAGTACTTC
CASSAPDTAYEQYF
>NA|NA|TRBJ2-1|TRBV7-2
TGTGCCAGCAGCTCGCTCTCCTACTATAACAATGAGCAGTTCTTC
CASSSLSYYNNEQFF
>NA|NA|TRBJ2-7|TRBV10-3
TGTGCCATCAGTGAGTCGAAAGAGCAGTACTTC
CAISESKEQYF
>NA|few|TRBJ1-5|TRBV20-1
TGCAGTGCCTTAGGTGTTGGGGGCAATCAGCCCCAGCATTTT
CSALGVGGNQPQHF
>NA|NA|TRBJ1-1|TRBV15
TGTGCCACCAGCAGAGATTCCAGGACTGAAGCTTTCTTT
CATSRDSRTEAFF
>NA|NA|TRBJ1-2|TRBV20-1
TGCAGTGCTAGAGATACACCGAACTATGGCTACACCTTC
CSARDTPNYGYTF
>NA|NA|TRBJ2-2|TRBV20-1
TGCAGTGCTAGGCGGTTCCAGACCGGGGAGCTGTTTTTT
CSARRFQTGELFF
>NA|NA|TRBJ1-5|TRBV5-1
TGCGCCAGCAGCTTGGTGGGGGGACCGGATCAGCCCCAGCATTTT
CASSLVGGPDQPQHF
>NA|NA|TRBJ2-1|TRBV28
TGTGCCAGCAGTTTCCGACGTCTTTATCGGACAGCTTACAATGAGCAGTTCTTC
CASSFRRLYRTAYNEQFF
>NA|NA|TRBJ2-2|TRBV6-5
TGTGCCAGCAGTTACGTCTCCTACCGAGTGGCCGGGGAGCTGTTTTTT
CASSYVSYRVAGELFF
>TRBD1|NA|TRBJ2-4|TRBV7-9
TGTGCCAGCAGCTTCCCGGGACAGGGGGCTCAGGGCATTCAGTACTTC
CASSFPGQGAQGIQYF
>NA|few|TRBJ2-1|TRBV5-5
TGTGCCAGCAGCTACATTGGAGGTGAGCAGTTCTTC
CASSYIGGEQFF
>NA|few|TRBJ2-4|TRBV20-1
TGCAGTGCACCACAGGGTGGACTTGCCAAAAACATTCAGTACTTC
CSAPQGGLAKNIQYF
>NA|NA|TRBJ2-1|TRBV9
TGTGCCAGCAGCGTAGACCCGCAGTTAGGCTACAATGAGCAGTTCTTC
CASSVDPQLGYNEQFF
>NA|few|TRBJ2-2|TRBV5-1
TGCGCCAGCAGCTTAGGCCAGGCCTCGGACACCGGGGAGCTGTTTTTT
CASSLGQASDTGELFF
>TRBD2|NA|TRBJ2-1|TRBV20-1
TGCAGTGCTAGGGGGGGACTAGCGGGGGGCCTGATGTACAATGAGCAGTTCTTC
CSARGGLAGGLMYNEQFF
>NA|few|TRBJ2-7|TRBV15
TGTGCCACCAGCAGAGATCTCGGGCAGGGGTCCTACGAGCAGTACTTC
CATSRDLGQGSYEQYF
>NA|few|TRBJ1-5|TRBV5-1
TGCGCCAGTAGTGTGGGCCTGAATCAGCCCCAGCATTTT
CASSVGLNQPQHF
>TRBD2|NA|TRBJ2-1|TRBV6-2/TRBV6-3
TGTGCCAGCAGTGCCCCTAGCGGGGGGCACTACAATGAGCAGTTCTTC
CASSAPSGGHYNEQFF
>NA|NA|TRBJ1-3|TRBV6-1
TGTGCCAGCAGCACAAATCCCTCAGGGGGAAACACCATATATTTT
CASSTNPSGGNTIYF
>TRBD1|NA|TRBJ1-2|TRBV9
TGTGCCAGCAGCGCGACCGGGACAGGCTATGGCTACACCTTC
CASSATGTGYGYTF
>NA|NA|TRBJ2-5|TRBV5-1
TGCGCCAGCAGCTTGGCTATCAACAGACAAGAGACCCAGTACTTC
CASSLAINRQETQYF
>NA|few|TRBJ2-7|TRBV12-3/TRBV12-4
TGTGCCAGCAGTGCCCATCGTTCGGGGGCTCTATCCTACGAGCAGTACTTC
CASSAHRSGALSYEQYF
>NA|NA|TRBJ2-7|TRBV10-3
TGTGCCATCAGTGAGAGCCTACGGTACGAGCAGTACTTC
CAISESLRYEQYF
>NA|NA|TRBJ2-5|TRBV7-9
TGTGCCAGCAGCCACCCGGTTCTCAGGGGGGGAAGAGAGACCCAGTACTTC
CASSHPVLRGGRETQYF
>NA|NA|TRBJ1-5|TRBV12-3/TRBV12-4
TGTGCCAGCAGTTTATCGGGTCCCAATAATCAGCCCCAGCATTTT
CASSLSGPNNQPQHF
>NA|NA|TRBJ2-2|TRBV5-1
TGCGCCAGCAGCTCCACCAATGGGCCTCACGGGGAGCTGTTTTTT
CASSSTNGPHGELFF
>TRBD1|NA|TRBJ1-1|TRBV30
TGTGCCTGGGGGACAGGGGGGAACACTGAAGCTTTCTTT
CAWGTGGNTEAFF
>NA|NA|TRBJ1-6|TRBV27
TGTGCCAGCAGTTTCTGGCGAAATAATTCACCCCTCCACTTT
CASSFWRNNSPLHF
>TRBD2|NA|TRBJ2-2|TRBV12-3/TRBV12-4
TGTGCCAGCACTAGCGGGGGGGCCACCGGGGAGCTGTTTTTT
CASTSGGATGELFF
>NA|once|TRBJ2-1|TRBV11-1
TGTGCCAGCAGCTTCCCGGACACCGACAGCAGCTCCTACAATGAGCAGTTCTTC
CASSFPDTDSSSYNEQFF
>NA|NA|TRBJ2-5|TRBV25-1
TGTGCCAGCAGTGAATCTTTAGGGCAGCCGCTAGGAGAGACCCAGTACTTC
CASSESLGQPLGETQYF
>TRBD1|few|TRBJ2-1|TRBV4-3
TGCGCCAGCAGCCAACCGGACAGGGGTTTCAATGAGCAGTTCTTC
CASSQPDRGFNEQFF
>NA|NA|TRBJ1-3|TRBV20-1
TGCAGTGCTAGAGAGGGGTCGAGGGGAAACACCATATATTTT
CSAREGSRGNTIYF